The 24 T cell receptor beta chains below all came from one sample that was sequenced in a study of early T cells in non-severe SARS-CoV-2 infection. TCRdb independently ran MiXCR on the 5' RACE reads; one entry per CDR3 protein. The sample shows 65,000 to 80,000 distinct CDR3 sequences, approximately 10% of them seen only once. Sequencing input: whole blood. The origin of the receptors is an adult who was a healthcare worker with PCR-confirmed SARS-CoV-2 infection or an uninfected control (not recorded which).

The chain combines TRBV15 with TRBJ2-3; TRBD2 matches 12 bases. This CDR3 is 16 amino acids long. The germline gives CDR1 LNHNV, CDR2 YYDKDF (reference sequence). V was pared by 2 bases and J by 6 bases, with 6 bases of the junction left unmatched. The CDR3 DNA is TGTGCCACCAGCAGACCTAGACTAGCGGGGGTTGATACGCAGTATTTT. Protein: CATSRPRLAGVDTQYF.

This clonotype was detected a few times. This rearrangement joins TRBV12-3 or TRBV12-4 to TRBJ1-5; the match to TRBD1 covers 7 bases. V lost 5 bases and J lost 3; bases outside the gene matches: 10. There are 16 residues in the CDR3. As DNA, the CDR3 is TGTGCCAGCAGTACTACCGGGACAGACTACAATCAGCCCCAGCATTTT. Its translation is CASSTTGTDYNQPQHF.

Only a few counts were recorded for this clonotype. The gene calls are TRBV5-1 and TRBJ1-1; 9 nucleotides align to TRBD1. Trimming cost V 4 bases and J 0 bases; bases outside gene matches: 10. The CDR3 spans 17 residues. CDR1 and CDR2 (germline): SGHRS, YFSETQ. CDR3 sequence (DNA): TGCGCCAGCAGCAAACCTACAGGGGGCGAAATGAACACTGAAGCTTTCTTT. Amino acid sequence: CASSKPTGGEMNTEAFF.

The chain combines TRBV29-1 with TRBJ2-5; 8 bases line up with TRBD2. Trimming cost V 7 bases and J 0 bases; bases outside gene matches: 10. This CDR3 region has 15 residues. CDR1 and CDR2 (germline): SQVTM, ANQGSEA. The CDR3 spells CSAGGERGNQETQYF. In nucleotides, the CDR3 is TGCAGCGCCGGAGGGGAGCGGGGGAACCAAGAGACCCAGTACTTC.

This rearrangement joins TRBV4-3 to TRBJ2-7; 8 nucleotides line up with TRBD1. Germline-derived CDR1 and CDR2 are LGHNA and YSLEER. Trimming at V came to 3 bases and at J to 3 bases, leaving 4 bases not matched to a gene. The CDR3 spans 14 residues. CDR3 nucleotide sequence: TGCGCCAGCAGCCAGACAGGGGCCCGCTACGAGCAGTACTTC. Encoded protein: CASSQTGARYEQYF.

The table lists this clonotype with many counts. The chain joins TRBV28 to TRBJ2-7; TRBD1 aligns across 7 bases. Germline V gene sequence: CDR1 MDHEN, CDR2 SYDVKM. The CDR3 sequence is 14 residues long. Trimming took 4 bases from V and 2 from J; bases not matched to a gene: 5. The DNA for the CDR3 is TGTGCCAGCAGTTCAGGGGACAGTACCTACGAGCAGTACTTC. Its protein product is CASSSGDSTYEQYF.

This clonotype has ten or more counts. J is TRBJ1-1 and V is TRBV11-2, with a weak D call TRBD1 (5 bases). The CDR3 consists of 16 residues. Trimming cost V 4 bases and J 3 bases, with 18 bases left between them. Germline values: CDR1 SGHAT, CDR2 FQNNGV. CDR3 sequence (DNA): TGTGCCAGCAGCTCAAATCCAGGGACGCGACACACTGAAGCTTTCTTT. It yields the protein CASSSNPGTRHTEAFF.

This clonotype was seen many times. V is TRBV9 and J is TRBJ2-7; D is possibly TRBD1 or TRBD2 (6 bases each). The CDR3 is made up of 15 amino acids. V dropped 0 bases and J dropped 1 base, with 11 bases sitting between them. Germline loops: CDR1 SGDLS, CDR2 YYNGEE. CDR3 in DNA: TGTGCCAGCAGCGTAGACGGGGGCGGTTCCTACGAGCAGTACTTC. Its translation: CASSVDGGGSYEQYF.

The rearrangement uses TRBV6-5 and TRBJ2-4; 11 bases agree with TRBD2. CDR1 MNHEY and CDR2 SVGAGI come from the germline V gene. V lost 5 bases, J lost 8 bases, and 8 bases stayed unmatched. This CDR3 comprises 15 residues. Written as DNA, the CDR3 is TGTGCCAGCAGTCGTAGCGGGGGGGCCTCGGACATTCAGTACTTC. The encoded protein is CASSRSGGASDIQYF.

This clonotype was recorded at least ten times. J is TRBJ2-7 and V is TRBV7-6, with D possibly called TRBD1 or TRBD2 (5 bases each). V was shortened by 5 bases and J by 3 bases, with 20 bases between the two germline ends. The CDR3 spans 16 residues. CDR1 is SGHVS, CDR2 FNYEAQ, per germline. The CDR3 loop reads CASSQDEGRNVYEQYF. The CDR3, as DNA: TGTGCCAGCAGCCAAGATGAGGGACGGAACGTCTACGAGCAGTACTTC.

This clonotype appeared a few times. J is TRBJ1-5 and V is TRBV3-1; no clear D gene. Germline CDR1 and CDR2: LGHDT and YNNKEL (reference sequence). There are 14 residues in the CDR3. Trimming took 4 bases from V and 4 from J, leaving 11 bases between them. CDR3 residues: CASSPKVGNQPQHF. CDR3 bases: TGTGCCAGCAGCCCGAAGGTAGGGAATCAGCCCCAGCATTTT.

This clonotype showed up many times. This rearrangement joins TRBV20-1 to TRBJ2-5; the match to TRBD2 covers 7 bases. The V and J ends lost 3 bases and 2 bases, in that order; junction bases with no gene match: 6. Germline CDR1 is DFQATT and CDR2 is SNEGSKA (reference sequence). There are 14 residues in the CDR3. The CDR3, as DNA: TGCAGTGCTAGTGTCGCGGGAGTGCAAGAGACCCAGTACTTC. Protein sequence: CSASVAGVQETQYF.

This clonotype has a handful of counts. V gene TRBV7-2 combines with J gene TRBJ1-2, with D maybe TRBD1 (6 bases). CDR3 length: 15 residues. V was trimmed by 2 bases and J by 4 bases, leaving 14 bases between them. From germline, CDR1 is SGHTA and CDR2 FQGNSA. The CDR3 sequence: CASSLSGRGSYGYTF. The CDR3 DNA reads as TGTGCCAGCAGCTTAAGTGGCAGGGGATCCTATGGCTACACCTTC.

The chain links TRBV5-1 to TRBJ2-7; D not certain. The V end lost 0 bases, the J end lost 3 bases, and 10 bases lay between the germline ends. The CDR3 length is 14 residues. The germline V gene encodes CDR1 SGHRS and CDR2 YFSETQ. CDR3 in amino acids: CASSLEGTVYEQYF. The CDR3 DNA sequence: TGCGCCAGCAGCTTGGAGGGCACAGTCTACGAGCAGTACTTC.

This clonotype was seen a handful of times. The chain carries TRBV7-2 and TRBJ2-1, with 14 bases lining up with TRBD2. CDR1 is SGHTA and CDR2 is FQGNSA in the germline V gene. Losses at the gene ends were 3 bases for V and 7 bases for J; bases not matched to a gene: 5. There are 16 residues in the CDR3. In DNA, the CDR3 is TGTGCCAGCAGCTTCGGACTAGCGGGGGGCCGGAATGAGCAGTTCTTC. It yields the protein CASSFGLAGGRNEQFF.

This clonotype was seen repeatedly, ten times or more. The genes are TRBV10-1 and TRBJ2-5; 7 bases are shared with TRBD1. This CDR3 has 15 residues. CDR1 is WNHNN, CDR2 SYGVQD, per germline (reference sequence). The V segment lost 3 bases and the J segment 4 bases; nucleotides outside the gene matches: 8. CDR3: CASSESRTGVETQYF. For the CDR3, the DNA is TGCGCCAGCAGTGAATCAAGAACAGGGGTAGAGACCCAGTACTTC.

The table lists this clonotype with a few counts. J is TRBJ2-7 and V is TRBV6-2 or TRBV6-3; TRBD1 matches at 7 bases. V trimming: 2 bases; J trimming: 4 bases; junction bases outside the gene matches: 17. Germline CDR1 and CDR2: MNHEY and SVGEGT. CDR3 length: 18 residues. CDR3 protein: CASSYTGVTGKRAYEQYF. The CDR3, as DNA: TGTGCCAGCAGTTACACAGGGGTGACGGGAAAGAGAGCATACGAGCAGTACTTC.

This clonotype showed up just a few times. J is TRBJ2-3 and V is TRBV7-8; D ambiguous. The CDR3 is made up of 11 amino acids. Per the germline V gene, CDR1 is SGHVS and CDR2 is FQNEAQ. Trimming shortened V by 5 bases and J by 10 bases, and 10 bases separated the two germline ends. DNA of the CDR3: TGTGCCAGCAGCGCCGGGCCCTCGCAGTATTTT. This sequence encodes CASSAGPSQYF.

This clonotype came up many times. The chain links TRBV7-8 to TRBJ1-6, with D possibly TRBD1 on 5 matching bases. The CDR3 is made up of 14 amino acids. Germline CDR1 is SGHVS and CDR2 is FQNEAQ. Trimming left V 5 bases short and J 7 bases short, with 12 bases between. CDR3 sequence reads: CASSGDRLNSPLHF. The CDR3 coding sequence is TGTGCCAGCAGCGGAGACAGACTAAATTCACCCCTCCACTTT.

This clonotype appeared a few times. The rearrangement links TRBV30 to TRBJ2-1, with D perhaps TRBD2 (5 bases). V was trimmed by 1 base and J by 4 bases, leaving 8 bases between them. This CDR3 has 13 residues. Germline values: CDR1 GTSNPN, CDR2 SVGIG (reference sequence). CDR3 sequence: CAWSGERYNEQFF. The CDR3 DNA reads as TGTGCCTGGAGTGGGGAGCGGTACAATGAGCAGTTCTTC.

This clonotype came up many times. CDR3 nucleotide sequence: TGTGCCAGTAGTATAACGACTGATAGCAATCAGCCCCAGCATTTT. Its translation: CASSITTDSNQPQHF. V is TRBV19 and J is TRBJ1-5, with D unclear. The germline V gene encodes CDR1 LNHDA and CDR2 SQIVND (reference sequence). The CDR3 loop spans 15 amino acids. Between the trimmed V and J ends, which lost 2 bases and 0 bases, there was a span of 8 bases.

The J gene is TRBJ2-5, the V gene TRBV10-3; 11 nucleotides match TRBD1. The CDR3 totals 15 residues. V was pared by 4 bases and J by 0 bases, with 1 base of the junction left unmatched. CDR1 ENHRY and CDR2 SYGVKD come from the germline V gene. CDR3 sequence (DNA): TGTGCCATCAGTGGGGACAGGGGGTACCAAGAGACCCAGTACTTC. It encodes CAISGDRGYQETQYF.

The V gene is TRBV11-2, the J gene TRBJ2-7; D is unresolved. The CDR3 is 15 residues long. Trimming removed 2 bases at V and 2 bases at J, with 13 bases between. Germline V lookup: CDR1 SGHAT, CDR2 FQNNGV. CDR3 in amino acids: CASSLFPGQTYEQYF. Written as DNA, the CDR3 is TGTGCCAGCAGCTTATTCCCGGGTCAAACCTACGAGCAGTACTTC. The whole variable domain, filled in from reference TRBV11-2 and TRBJ2-7, reads EAGVAQSPRYKIIEKRQSVAFWCNPISGHATLYWYQQILGQGPKLLIQFQNNGVVDDSQLPKDRFSAERLKGVDSTLKIQPAKLEDSAVYLCASSLFPGQTYEQYFGPGTRLTVT.

This clonotype was seen only a few times. The V and J genes are TRBV20-1 and TRBJ2-3; possible D gene TRBD2, 7 bases. Trimming left V 3 bases short and J 6 bases short, with 22 bases between. CDR1 and CDR2 (germline): DFQATT, SNEGSKA (reference sequence). The CDR3 contains 16 residues. The CDR3 sequence: CSASGRGRLSLDTQYF. The CDR3 nucleotides read TGCAGTGCTAGCGGGCGGGGGCGCTTATCTCTGGATACGCAGTATTTT.